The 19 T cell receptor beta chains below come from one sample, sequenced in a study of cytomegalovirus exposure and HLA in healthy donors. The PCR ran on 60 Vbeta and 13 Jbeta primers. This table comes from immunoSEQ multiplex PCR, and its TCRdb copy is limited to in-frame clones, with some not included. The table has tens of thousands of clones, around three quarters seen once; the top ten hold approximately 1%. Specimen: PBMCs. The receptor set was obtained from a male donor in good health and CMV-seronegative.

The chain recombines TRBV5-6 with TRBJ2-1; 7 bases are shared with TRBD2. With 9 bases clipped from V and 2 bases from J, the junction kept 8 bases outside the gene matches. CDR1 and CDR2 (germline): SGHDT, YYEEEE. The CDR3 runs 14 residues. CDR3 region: CATCLLAAYNEQFF. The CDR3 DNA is TGTGCCACCTGTTTGCTAGCGGCCTACAATGAGCAGTTCTTC.

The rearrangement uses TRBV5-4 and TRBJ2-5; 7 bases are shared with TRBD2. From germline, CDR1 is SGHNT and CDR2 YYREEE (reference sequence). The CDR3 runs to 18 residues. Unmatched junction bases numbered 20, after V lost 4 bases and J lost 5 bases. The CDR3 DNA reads TGTGCCAGCAGCCCTACTCTTAATCGGGGGAGGGCCGTTGAGACCCAGTACTTC. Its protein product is CASSPTLNRGRAVETQYF.

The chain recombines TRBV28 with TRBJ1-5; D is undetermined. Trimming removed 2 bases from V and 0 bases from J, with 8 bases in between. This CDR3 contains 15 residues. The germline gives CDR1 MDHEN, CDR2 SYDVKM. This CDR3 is CASSLHGNSNQPQHF. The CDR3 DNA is TGTGCCAGCAGTTTACACGGGAATAGCAATCAGCCCCAGCATTTT.

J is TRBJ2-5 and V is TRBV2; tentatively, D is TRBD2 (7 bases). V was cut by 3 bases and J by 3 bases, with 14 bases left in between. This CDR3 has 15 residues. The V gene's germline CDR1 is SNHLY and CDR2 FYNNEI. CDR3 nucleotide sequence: TGTGCCAGCAGTGAGGGGGGAGGGGGAGAAGAGACCCAGTACTTC. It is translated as CASSEGGGGEETQYF.

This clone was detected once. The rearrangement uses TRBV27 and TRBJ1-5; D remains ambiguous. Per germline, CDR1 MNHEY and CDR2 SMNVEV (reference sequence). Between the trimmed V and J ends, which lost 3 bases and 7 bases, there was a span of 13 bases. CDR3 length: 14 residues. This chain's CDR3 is CASSFSTSSQPQHF. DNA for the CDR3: TGTGCCAGCAGTTTCTCGACATCGTCCCAGCCCCAGCATTTT.

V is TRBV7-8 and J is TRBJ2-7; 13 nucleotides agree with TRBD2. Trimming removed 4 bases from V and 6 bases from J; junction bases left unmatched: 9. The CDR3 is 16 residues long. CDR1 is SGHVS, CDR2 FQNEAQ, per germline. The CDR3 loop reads CASSSGGLAGDAEQYF. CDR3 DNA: TGTGCCAGCAGCTCTGGTGGACTAGCGGGGGACGCCGAGCAGTACTTC. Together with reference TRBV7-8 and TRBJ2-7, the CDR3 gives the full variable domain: GAGVSQSPRYKVAKRGQDVALRCDPISGHVSLFWYQQALGQGPEFLTYFQNEAQLDKSGLPSDRFFAERPEGSVSTLKIQRTQQEDSAVYLCASSSGGLAGDAEQYFGPGTRLTVT.

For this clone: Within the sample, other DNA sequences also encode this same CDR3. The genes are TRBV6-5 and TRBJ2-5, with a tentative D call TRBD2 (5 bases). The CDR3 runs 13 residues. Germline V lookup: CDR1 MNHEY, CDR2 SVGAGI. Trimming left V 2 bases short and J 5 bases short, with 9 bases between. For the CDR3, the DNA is TGTGCCAGCAGTTACGTCGGGGAGGAGACCCAGTACTTC. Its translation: CASSYVGEETQYF.

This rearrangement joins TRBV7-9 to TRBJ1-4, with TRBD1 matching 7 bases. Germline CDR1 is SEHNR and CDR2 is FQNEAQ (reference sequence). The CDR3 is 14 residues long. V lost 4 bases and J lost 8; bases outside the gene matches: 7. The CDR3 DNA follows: TGTGCCAGCAGCTCGACAGGGACGGAGGAAAAACTGTTTTTT. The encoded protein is CASSSTGTEEKLFF. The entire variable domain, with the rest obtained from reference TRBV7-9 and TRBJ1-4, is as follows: DTGVSQNPRHKITKRGQNVTFRCDPISEHNRLYWYRQTLGQGPEFLTYFQNEAQLEKSRLLSDRFSAERPKGSFSTLEIQRTEQGDSAMYLCASSSTGTEEKLFFGSGTQLSVL.

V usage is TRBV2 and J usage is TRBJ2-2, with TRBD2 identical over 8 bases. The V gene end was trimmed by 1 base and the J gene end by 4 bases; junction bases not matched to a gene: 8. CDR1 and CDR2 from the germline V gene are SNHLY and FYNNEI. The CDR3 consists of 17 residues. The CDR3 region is CASSEVPLAGITGELFF. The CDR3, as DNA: TGTGCCAGCAGTGAAGTCCCGCTAGCGGGCATCACCGGGGAGCTGTTTTTT. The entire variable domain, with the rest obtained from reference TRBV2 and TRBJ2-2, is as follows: EPEVTQTPSHQVTQMGQEVILRCVPISNHLYFYWYRQILGQKVEFLVSFYNNEISEKSEIFDDQFSVERPDGSNFTLKIRSTKLEDSAMYFCASSEVPLAGITGELFFGEGSRLTVL.

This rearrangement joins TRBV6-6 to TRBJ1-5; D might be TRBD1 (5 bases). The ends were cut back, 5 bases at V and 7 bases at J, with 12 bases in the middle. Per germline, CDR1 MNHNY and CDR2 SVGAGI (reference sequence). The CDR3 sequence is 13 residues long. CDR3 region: CASSQGLGQPQHF. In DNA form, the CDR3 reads TGTGCCAGCAGTCAGGGACTCGGACAGCCCCAGCATTTT.

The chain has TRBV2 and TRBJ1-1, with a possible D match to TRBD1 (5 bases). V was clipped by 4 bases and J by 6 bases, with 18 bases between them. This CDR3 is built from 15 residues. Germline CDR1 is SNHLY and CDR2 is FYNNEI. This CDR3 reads CASSANRGLRPEAFF. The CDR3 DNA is TGTGCCAGCAGTGCGAATCGGGGGTTACGCCCTGAAGCTTTCTTT.

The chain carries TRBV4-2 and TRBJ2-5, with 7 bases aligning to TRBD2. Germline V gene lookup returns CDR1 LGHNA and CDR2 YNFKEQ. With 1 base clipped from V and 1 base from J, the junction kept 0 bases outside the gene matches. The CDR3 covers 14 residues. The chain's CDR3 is CASSQGLAQETQYF. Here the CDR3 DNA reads TGTGCCAGCAGCCAAGGACTAGCCCAAGAGACCCAGTACTTC.

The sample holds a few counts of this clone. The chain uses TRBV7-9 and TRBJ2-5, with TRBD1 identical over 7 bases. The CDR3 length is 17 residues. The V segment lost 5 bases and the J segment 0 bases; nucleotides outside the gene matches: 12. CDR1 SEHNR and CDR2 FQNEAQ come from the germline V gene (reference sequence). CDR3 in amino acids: CASSPYWAGGNQETQYF. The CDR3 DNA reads TGTGCCAGCAGCCCTTACTGGGCAGGGGGAAACCAAGAGACCCAGTACTTC.

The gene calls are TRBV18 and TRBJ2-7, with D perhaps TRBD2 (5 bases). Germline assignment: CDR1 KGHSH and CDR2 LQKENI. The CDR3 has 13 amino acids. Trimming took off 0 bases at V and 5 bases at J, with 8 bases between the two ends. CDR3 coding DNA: TGTGCCAGCTCACCACCATTCGGGGACGAGCAGTACTTC. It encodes CASSPPFGDEQYF.

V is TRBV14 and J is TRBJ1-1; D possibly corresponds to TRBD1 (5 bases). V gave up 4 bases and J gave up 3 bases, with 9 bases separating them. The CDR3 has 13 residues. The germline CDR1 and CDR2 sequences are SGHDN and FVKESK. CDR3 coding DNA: TGTGCCAGCAGCCGGGCCAGGGACACTGAAGCTTTCTTT. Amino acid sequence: CASSRARDTEAFF.

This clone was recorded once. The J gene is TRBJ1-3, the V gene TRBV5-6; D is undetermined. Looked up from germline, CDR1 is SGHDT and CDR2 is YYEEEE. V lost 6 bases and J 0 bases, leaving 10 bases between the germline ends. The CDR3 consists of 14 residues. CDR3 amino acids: CASTPGNSGNTIYF. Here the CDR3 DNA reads TGTGCCAGCACGCCAGGCAACTCTGGAAACACCATATATTTT.

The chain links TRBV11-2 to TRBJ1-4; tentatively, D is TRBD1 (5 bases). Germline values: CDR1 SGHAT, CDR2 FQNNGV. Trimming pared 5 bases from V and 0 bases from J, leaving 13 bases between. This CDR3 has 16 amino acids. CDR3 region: CASSPHQGATNEKLFF. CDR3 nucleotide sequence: TGTGCCAGCAGCCCACACCAGGGTGCAACTAATGAAAAACTGTTTTTT.

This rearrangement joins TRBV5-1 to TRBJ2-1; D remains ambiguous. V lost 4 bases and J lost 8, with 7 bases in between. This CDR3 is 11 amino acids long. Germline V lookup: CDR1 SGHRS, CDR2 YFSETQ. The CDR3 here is CASSIDYEQFF. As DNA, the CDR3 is TGCGCCAGCAGCATAGACTATGAGCAGTTCTTC.

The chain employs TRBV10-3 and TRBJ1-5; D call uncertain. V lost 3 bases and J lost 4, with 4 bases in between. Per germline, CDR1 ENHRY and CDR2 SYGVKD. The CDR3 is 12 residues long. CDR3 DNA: TGTGCCATCAGTGACAGTAATCAGCCCCAGCATTTT. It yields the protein CAISDSNQPQHF.